The present T cell receptor beta chain was sequenced within a study of T cells after posttransplantation cyclophosphamide. V trimming: 5 bases; J trimming: 4 bases; junction bases outside the gene matches: 4. From germline, CDR1 is SEHNR and CDR2 FQNEAQ (reference sequence). CDR3 size: 14 residues. Produced via immunoSEQ multiplex PCR; TCRdb's table is partial and in-frame only. Of 47,000 or so clones in the sample, roughly nine tenths were seen once. The sample was PBMCs. The rearrangement links TRBV7-9 to TRBJ1-1; 10 bases align to TRBD1. The receptor was derived from a woman between 50 and 59 years old in good health and a related stem cell transplant donor. The chain's CDR3 is CASSPDRGFTEAFF. In nucleotides, the CDR3 is TGTGCCAGCAGCCCGGACAGGGGGTTCACTGAAGCTTTCTTT.